The clone carrying this T cell receptor beta chain has a count of ten or more. Its antigen is currently unknown. This sample was taken from a study of CD8 T cells in ankylosing spondylitis. CDR1 is DFQATT and CDR2 is SNEGSKA in the germline V gene (reference sequence). The CDR3 loop spans 11 amino acids. The V end lost 3 bases, the J end lost 3 bases, and 6 bases lay between the germline ends. TCRdb passed the 5' RACE reads through MiXCR, listing each CDR3 protein once. The data contain just under 550,000 distinct CDR3 sequences, roughly 12% of them seen just once; the ten biggest clones take up 6.5% to 7%. The study's findings and limits: One TCR beta motif, made up of several highly homologous variants, appeared characteristic of ankylosing spondylitis blood.

This sequence joins TRBV20-1 and TRBJ2-7, with D hard to call. Sequencing was done on a sample of blood, either unsorted or a sorted T cell fraction (not recorded which). The source of this sequence is a male donor with ankylosing spondylitis. CDR3 residues: CSASEFYEQYF. The CDR3 DNA sequence: TGCAGTGCTAGTGAGTTCTACGAGCAGTACTTC.